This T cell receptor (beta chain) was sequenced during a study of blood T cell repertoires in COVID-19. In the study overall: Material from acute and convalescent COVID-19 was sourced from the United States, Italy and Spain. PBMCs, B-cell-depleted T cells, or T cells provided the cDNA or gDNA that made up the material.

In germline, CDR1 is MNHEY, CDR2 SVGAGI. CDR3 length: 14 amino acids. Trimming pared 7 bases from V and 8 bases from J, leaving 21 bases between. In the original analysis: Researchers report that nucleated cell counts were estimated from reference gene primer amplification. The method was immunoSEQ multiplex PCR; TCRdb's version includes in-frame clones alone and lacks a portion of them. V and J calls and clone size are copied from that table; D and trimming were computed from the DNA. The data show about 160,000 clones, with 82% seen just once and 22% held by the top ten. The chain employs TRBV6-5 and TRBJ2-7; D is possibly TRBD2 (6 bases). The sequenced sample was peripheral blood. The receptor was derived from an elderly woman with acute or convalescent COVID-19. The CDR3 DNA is TGTGCCAGCAACAACGGGGAGGCCGCTCCCCAGCAGTACTTC. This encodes CASNNGEAAPQQYF.